These 18 T cell receptor beta chains originate from one sample sequenced in a study of cytomegalovirus exposure and HLA in healthy donors. The PCR had 60 Vbeta and 13 Jbeta primers. Measured with immunoSEQ multiplex PCR; TCRdb has only the in-frame clones, and not every one. The table lists about 81,000 clones, about three quarters of them singletons. The specimen sequenced was PBMCs. The receptor set was obtained from a man aged 50 to 60 in good health and CMV-seropositive.

The gene calls are TRBV19 and TRBJ2-4, with D uncertain. Trimming removed 4 bases at V and 3 bases at J, with 7 bases between. CDR1 and CDR2 from the germline V gene are LNHDA and SQIVND (reference sequence). The CDR3 consists of 13 residues. The chain's CDR3 is CASSTQNKNIQYF. CDR3 sequence (DNA): TGTGCCAGTAGTACACAGAACAAAAACATTCAGTACTTC.

This chain connects TRBV7-9 to TRBJ1-1; 7 positions match TRBD1. The CDR3 covers 13 residues. V lost 5 bases to trimming and J lost 10 bases; unmatched junction nucleotides: 10. Germline V gene sequence: CDR1 SEHNR, CDR2 FQNEAQ (reference sequence). The CDR3 DNA reads as TGTGCCAGCAGCCCTGGACAGGAGGTCCGAGCTTTCTTT. Encoded protein: CASSPGQEVRAFF.

The V gene is TRBV7-2, the J gene TRBJ1-2; TRBD1 matches 7 bases. J was trimmed by 7 bases and V by 5 bases; bases with no gene match: 13. CDR3 length equals 15 residues. In germline, CDR1 is SGHTA, CDR2 FQGNSA. The CDR3, as DNA: TGTGCCAGCAGCCCTAGACAGGGAGGTCAGTCTGGCTACACCTTC. Its translation: CASSPRQGGQSGYTF.

The chain uses TRBV30 and TRBJ2-2, with TRBD2 matching over 11 bases. CDR1 is GTSNPN and CDR2 is SVGIG in the germline V gene (reference sequence). This CDR3 contains 18 residues. V gave up 1 base and J gave up 4 bases; unmatched junction bases: 11. CDR3 protein: CAWSGGIRLAGRTGELFF. The CDR3 DNA follows: TGTGCCTGGAGTGGGGGAATCAGACTAGCGGGGCGCACCGGGGAGCTGTTTTTT.

This chain uses TRBV10-3 with TRBJ2-2, with unresolved D. V lost 3 bases and J lost 4, with 6 bases in between. Germline CDR1 ENHRY, CDR2 SYGVKD. The CDR3 is 13 amino acids. CDR3 DNA sequence: TGTGCCATCAGTGACTATAGCACCGGGGAGCTGTTTTTT. Translating gives CAISDYSTGELFF.

This chain links TRBV13 with TRBJ1-1, with 7 bases that match TRBD1. The germline CDR1 and CDR2 sequences are PRHDT and FYEKMQ (reference sequence). V lost 5 bases and J lost 4; bases outside the gene matches: 7. The CDR3 sequence is 14 residues long. The CDR3 reads CASSVRQGPTEAFF. In nucleotides, the CDR3 is TGTGCCAGCAGCGTAAGACAGGGTCCCACTGAAGCTTTCTTT.

V and J are TRBV6-1 and TRBJ2-7, with 7 bases aligning to TRBD2. The germline gives CDR1 MNHNS, CDR2 SASEGT. The CDR3 covers 15 residues. Trimming took 2 bases from V and 2 from J; bases not matched to a gene: 6. CDR3 DNA: TGTGCCAGCAGTGAACTAGCGGAAGGGGCCTACGAGCAGTACTTC. Protein sequence: CASSELAEGAYEQYF.

Only a few counts were recorded for this clone. The chain recombines TRBV9 with TRBJ2-1, with 10 bases matching TRBD1. The CDR3 extends over 18 amino acids. V was clipped by 0 bases and J by 7 bases; unmatched bases: 13. Looked up from germline, CDR1 is SGDLS and CDR2 is YYNGEE. CDR3 sequence: CASSVGGWGQGSMNEQFF. CDR3 DNA sequence: TGTGCCAGCAGCGTAGGAGGCTGGGGACAGGGGTCGATGAATGAGCAGTTCTTC.

Here the CDR3 DNA reads TGTGCCAGCCTCAGGGGAGCCCCCCCACCTTTGGAGCAGTACTTC. Translation gives CASLRGAPPPLEQYF. The genes are TRBV11-2 and TRBJ2-7; D possibly corresponds to TRBD1 (6 bases). The V end lost 8 bases, the J end lost 7 bases, and 24 bases lay between the germline ends. Per germline, CDR1 SGHAT and CDR2 FQNNGV. The CDR3 is 15 amino acids.

The chain recombines TRBV2 with TRBJ2-1; D gene uncertain. With 6 bases removed from V and 7 bases from J, the gap between germline ends came to 13 bases. Germline V lookup: CDR1 SNHLY, CDR2 FYNNEI. This CDR3 has 13 residues. The CDR3 sequence is CASRTPAVNEQFF. The DNA for the CDR3 is TGTGCCAGCAGAACGCCCGCGGTTAATGAGCAGTTCTTC.

This clone was observed a handful of times. The chain uses TRBV15 and TRBJ2-3; 7 bases map to TRBD2. The CDR3 is 14 residues long. The V gene's germline CDR1 is LNHNV and CDR2 YYDKDF (reference sequence). With 11 bases clipped from V and 0 bases from J, the junction kept 8 bases outside the gene matches. CDR3: CASGREWSTDTQYF. CDR3 nucleotides: TGTGCCTCCGGGCGGGAGTGGAGCACAGATACGCAGTATTTT.

This chain uses TRBV19 with TRBJ1-6; D not resolved. Germline CDR1 and CDR2: LNHDA and SQIVND (reference sequence). V shed 1 base and J shed 10 bases, with 11 bases lying between them. The CDR3 has 14 residues. CDR3 amino acids: CASSIGPELSPLHF. In DNA, the CDR3 is TGTGCCAGTAGTATAGGACCGGAGCTGTCACCCCTCCACTTT.

This chain links TRBV19 with TRBJ2-3; TRBD2 matches 7 bases. Germline loops: CDR1 LNHDA, CDR2 SQIVND (reference sequence). This CDR3 contains 15 residues. The junction had 5 bases not matched to a gene; V was cut back by 3 bases and J by 2 bases. CDR3 sequence: CASSMAAGDTDTQYF. CDR3 in DNA: TGTGCCAGTAGTATGGCCGCGGGAGACACAGATACGCAGTATTTT. Supplemented by reference TRBV19 and TRBJ2-3, the full variable domain reads DGGITQSPKYLFRKEGQNVTLSCEQNLNHDAMYWYRQDPGQGLRLIYYSQIVNDFQKGDIAEGYSVSREKKESFPLTVTSAQKNPTAFYLCASSMAAGDTDTQYFGPGTRLTVL.

In this sample, this clone turned up a few times. The rearrangement uses TRBV4-1 and TRBJ2-5, with D maybe TRBD2 (5 bases). This CDR3 has 14 residues. Germline CDR1 reads MGHRA; CDR2 reads YSYEKL. Trimming stripped 4 bases from V and 5 bases from J, with 14 bases between. The CDR3 DNA reads TGCGCCAGCAGCCTGGACTCCCCGCGGGAGACCCAGTACTTC. Amino acid sequence: CASSLDSPRETQYF.

The V call is TRBV19, the J call TRBJ1-1; D gene unclear. Trimming removed 3 bases at V and 1 base at J, with 6 bases between. The length of the CDR3 is 13 residues. The germline gives CDR1 LNHDA, CDR2 SQIVND (reference sequence). In nucleotides, the CDR3 is TGTGCCAGTAGTATTCAGAAGAACACTGAAGCTTTCTTT. Translated, it gives CASSIQKNTEAFF.

V usage is TRBV4-2 and J usage is TRBJ1-2; no reliable D call. Germline V lookup: CDR1 LGHNA, CDR2 YNFKEQ. The length of the CDR3 is 13 residues. The V end was cut by 0 bases, the J end by 4 bases, with 6 bases between. CDR3 in amino acids: CASSQDRSYGYTF. CDR3 DNA sequence: TGTGCCAGCAGCCAAGATCGGTCCTATGGCTACACCTTC.

This clone has only one observation. J is TRBJ1-2 and V is TRBV11-2; D might be TRBD1 (6 bases). Trimming took 5 bases from V and 8 from J, leaving 15 bases between them. The CDR3 runs 13 residues. Germline V gene lookup returns CDR1 SGHAT and CDR2 FQNNGV. CDR3 DNA sequence: TGTGCCAGCAGCCAAACAGGGTCGGACGGCTACACCTTC. It yields the protein CASSQTGSDGYTF.

This rearrangement joins TRBV6-1 to TRBJ2-1; TRBD2 agrees at 11 bases. J was trimmed by 0 bases and V by 4 bases; bases with no gene match: 8. This CDR3 spans 18 amino acids. CDR1 is MNHNS, CDR2 SASEGT, per germline. The DNA for the CDR3 is TGTGCCAGCAGTGGGGGGGGACTAGCGGTCCGCTCCTACAATGAGCAGTTCTTC. Amino acid sequence: CASSGGGLAVRSYNEQFF.